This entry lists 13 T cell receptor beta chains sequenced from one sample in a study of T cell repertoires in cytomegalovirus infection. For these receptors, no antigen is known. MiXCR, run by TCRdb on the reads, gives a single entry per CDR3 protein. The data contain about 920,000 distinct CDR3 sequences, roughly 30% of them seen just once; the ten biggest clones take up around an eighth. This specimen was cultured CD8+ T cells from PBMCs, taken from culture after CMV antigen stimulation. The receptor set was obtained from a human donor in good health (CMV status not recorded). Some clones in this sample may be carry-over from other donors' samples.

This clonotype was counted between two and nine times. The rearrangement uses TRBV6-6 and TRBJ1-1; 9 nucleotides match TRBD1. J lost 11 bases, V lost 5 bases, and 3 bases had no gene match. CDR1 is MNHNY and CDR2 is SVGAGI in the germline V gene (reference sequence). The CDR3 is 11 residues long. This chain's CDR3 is CASSDGTGAFF. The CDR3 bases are TGTGCCAGCAGTGACGGGACAGGGGCTTTCTTT.

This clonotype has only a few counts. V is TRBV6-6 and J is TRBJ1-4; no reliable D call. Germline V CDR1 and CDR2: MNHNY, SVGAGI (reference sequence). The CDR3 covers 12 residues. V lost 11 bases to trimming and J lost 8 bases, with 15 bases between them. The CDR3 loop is CASSAKGEKLFF. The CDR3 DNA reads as TGTGCCTCGAGCGCCAAGGGAGAAAAACTGTTTTTT.

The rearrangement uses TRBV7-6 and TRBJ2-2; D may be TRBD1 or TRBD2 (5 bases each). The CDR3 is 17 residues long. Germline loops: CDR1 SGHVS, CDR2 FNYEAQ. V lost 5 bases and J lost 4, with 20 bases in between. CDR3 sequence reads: CASSLRGRGPSTGELFF. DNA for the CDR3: TGTGCCAGCAGCCTGAGGGGACGGGGCCCCAGCACCGGGGAGCTGTTTTTT. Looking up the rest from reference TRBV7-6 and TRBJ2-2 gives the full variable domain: GAGVSQSPRYKVTKRGQDVALRCDPISGHVSLYWYRQALGQGPEFLTYFNYEAQQDKSGLPNDRFSAERPEGSISTLTIQRTEQRDSAMYRCASSLRGRGPSTGELFFGEGSRLTVL.

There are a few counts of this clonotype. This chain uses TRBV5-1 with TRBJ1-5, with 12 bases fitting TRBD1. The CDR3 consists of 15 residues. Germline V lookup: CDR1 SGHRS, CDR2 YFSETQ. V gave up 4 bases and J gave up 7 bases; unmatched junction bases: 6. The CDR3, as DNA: TGCGCCAGCAGCGCCGGGACAGGGGGCCGGCAGCCCCAGCATTTT. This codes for CASSAGTGGRQPQHF.

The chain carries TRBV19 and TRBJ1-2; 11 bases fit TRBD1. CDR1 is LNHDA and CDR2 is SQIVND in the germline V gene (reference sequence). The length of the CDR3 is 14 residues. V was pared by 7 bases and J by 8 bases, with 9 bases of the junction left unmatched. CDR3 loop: CASTMGTGGSGYTF. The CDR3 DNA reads TGTGCCAGTACCATGGGGACAGGGGGTAGCGGCTACACCTTC.

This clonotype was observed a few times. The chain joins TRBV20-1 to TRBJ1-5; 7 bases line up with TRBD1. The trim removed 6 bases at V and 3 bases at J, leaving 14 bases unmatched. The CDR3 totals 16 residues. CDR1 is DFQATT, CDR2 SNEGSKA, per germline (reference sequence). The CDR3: CSARSGTDEFNQPQHF. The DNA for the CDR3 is TGCAGTGCCAGATCCGGGACAGATGAATTCAATCAGCCCCAGCATTTT.

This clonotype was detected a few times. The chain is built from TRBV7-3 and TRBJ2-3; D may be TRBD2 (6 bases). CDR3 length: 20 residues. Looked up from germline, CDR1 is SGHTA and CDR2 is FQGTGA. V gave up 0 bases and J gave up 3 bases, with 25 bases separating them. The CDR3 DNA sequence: TGTGCCAGCAGCTTAACGGATCGGGGCGGGACGGACCCAAAAACAGATACGCAGTATTTT. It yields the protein CASSLTDRGGTDPKTDTQYF. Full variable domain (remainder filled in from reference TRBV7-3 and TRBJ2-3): GAGVSQTPSNKVTEKGKYVELRCDPISGHTALYWYRQSLGQGPEFLIYFQGTGAADDSGLPNDRFFAVRPEGSVSTLKIQRTERGDSAVYLCASSLTDRGGTDPKTDTQYFGPGTRLTVL.

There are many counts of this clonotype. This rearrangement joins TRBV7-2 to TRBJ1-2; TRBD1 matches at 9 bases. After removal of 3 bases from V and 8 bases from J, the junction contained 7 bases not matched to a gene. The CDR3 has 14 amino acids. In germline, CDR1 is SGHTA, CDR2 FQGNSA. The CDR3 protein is CASSFGGQGVGYTF. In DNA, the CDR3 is TGTGCCAGCAGCTTTGGGGGACAGGGCGTCGGCTACACCTTC.

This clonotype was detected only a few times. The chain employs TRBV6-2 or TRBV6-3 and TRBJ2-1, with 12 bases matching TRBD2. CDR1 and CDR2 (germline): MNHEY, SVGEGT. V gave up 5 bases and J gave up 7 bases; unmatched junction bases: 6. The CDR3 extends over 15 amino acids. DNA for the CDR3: TGTGCCAGCAGTCCCACTAGCGGGGGGTTTAATGAGCAGTTCTTC. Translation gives CASSPTSGGFNEQFF.

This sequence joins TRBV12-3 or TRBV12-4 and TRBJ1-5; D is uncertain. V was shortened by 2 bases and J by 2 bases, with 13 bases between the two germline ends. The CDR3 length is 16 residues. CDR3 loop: CASSLIGRQGNQPQHF. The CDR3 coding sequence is TGTGCCAGCAGTTTAATAGGACGTCAAGGCAATCAGCCCCAGCATTTT.

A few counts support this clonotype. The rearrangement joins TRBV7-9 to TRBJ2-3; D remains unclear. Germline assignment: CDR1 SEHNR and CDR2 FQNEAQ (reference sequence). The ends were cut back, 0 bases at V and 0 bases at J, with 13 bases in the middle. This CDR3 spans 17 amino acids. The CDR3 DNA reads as TGTGCCAGCAGCTTAGCTCTGGGTCAGACTAGCACAGATACGCAGTATTTT. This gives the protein CASSLALGQTSTDTQYF.

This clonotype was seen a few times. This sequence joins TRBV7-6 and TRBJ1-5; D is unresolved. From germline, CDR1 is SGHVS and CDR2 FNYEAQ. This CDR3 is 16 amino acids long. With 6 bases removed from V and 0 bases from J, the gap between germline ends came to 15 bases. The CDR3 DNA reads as TGTGCCAGCAGTTCTAATCGAGACGATAGCAATCAGCCCCAGCATTTT. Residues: CASSSNRDDSNQPQHF. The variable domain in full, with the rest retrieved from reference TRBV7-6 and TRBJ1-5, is GAGVSQSPRYKVTKRGQDVALRCDPISGHVSLYWYRQALGQGPEFLTYFNYEAQQDKSGLPNDRFSAERPEGSISTLTIQRTEQRDSAMYRCASSSNRDDSNQPQHFGDGTRLSIL.

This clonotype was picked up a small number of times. As DNA, the CDR3 is TGTGCCAGCAGTGCCTTGGCCGGGAACTATGGCTACACCTTC. Its translation: CASSALAGNYGYTF. The chain recombines TRBV6-1 with TRBJ1-2; D uncertain. Germline-derived CDR1 and CDR2 are MNHNS and SASEGT. Trimming shortened V by 4 bases and J by 2 bases, and 11 bases separated the two germline ends. The CDR3 totals 14 residues.